Included here is one T cell receptor beta chain sequence, with context. The clone's antigen remains unknown. Base qualities are not at hand, and no much larger clone is one base apart. The CDR3, from cysteine to phenylalanine, totals 15 residues. Of all the DNA, just the CDR3 is kept, 45 bases in frame from base 1. CDR1 SGHVS and CDR2 FQNEAQ are derived from the germline V gene. From V the trimming removes 5 bases and from J it removes 6 bases, while the gene matches leave 6 bases of the junction unaccounted for. The data are from a study of blood T cell repertoires in COVID-19 (dated by TCRdb to 2020 to 2021). For the study in its entirety: The collaborator samples originated in the United States, Italy and Spain and spanned the acute and convalescent phases of COVID-19. The sample metadata nearly always contained a de-identified subject ID, COVID-19 status, age in years and sex. Where available, HLA class I and class II types were taken from metadata supplied by the sample provider and were not determined by assay-based typing. The repertoires were released in a freely available public database intended as a resource for research on the immune response to SARS-CoV-2. The material from the prospective study consisted of cDNA or gDNA derived from T cells, B-cell-depleted T cells, or PBMCs. Subjects who had been exposed to COVID-19, were actively infected with it, or had recovered from it provided the deeply sampled blood TCRbeta repertoires that made up the dataset. Samples were obtained from the ongoing ImmuneRACE study (first 160 participants) and from 1,000 to 1,500 subjects provided by 6 global collaborators.

The immunoSEQ Assay, a bias-controlled multiplex PCR, was used to amplify TCRbeta CDR3 regions from genomic DNA. From the authors' description of their analysis: The number of nucleated cells in each sample was estimated by amplification of reference gene primers within the assay. To quantify the absolute abundance of each unique TCRbeta CDR3 rearrangement, sequence reads were collapsed and filtered. For each sample, productive Simpson clonality was calculated by taking the square root of Simpson's diversity index across productive rearrangements. Entries here come from immuneACCESS through TCRdb and include only in-frame sequences with V and J called. Some clones fail to appear in such tables; in the studies checked, an unresolved V gene covers under half of the shortfall, and the cause of the remainder is unknown. The D gene and trimming were derived from the DNA, and the V and J assignments and clone size from that table. The sample table lists over 120,000 clones, 84% of them with a count of one. In total, the top ten clones hold around 5% of the sample.

The collaborating institutions used their own protocols to collect whole blood in K2EDTA tubes. For TCRbeta analysis, collaborators shipped samples as frozen whole blood, isolated PBMCs, or DNA extracted from either of those sample types. General conclusions and limits of the study: How much clinical and demographic metadata was included differed by source and by participant, and the metadata was provided uncurated.

Sequencing was carried out using peripheral blood. This clonotype was obtained from a human donor in a cohort sampled during active COVID-19. This chain is built from TRBV7-8 and TRBJ2-7, with 14 junctional bases fitting TRBD2. The sequenced DNA: TGTGCCAGCAGCCGAGGGACTAGCGGGGGCGGCGAGCAGTACTTC. It codes for CASSRGTSGGGEQYF.